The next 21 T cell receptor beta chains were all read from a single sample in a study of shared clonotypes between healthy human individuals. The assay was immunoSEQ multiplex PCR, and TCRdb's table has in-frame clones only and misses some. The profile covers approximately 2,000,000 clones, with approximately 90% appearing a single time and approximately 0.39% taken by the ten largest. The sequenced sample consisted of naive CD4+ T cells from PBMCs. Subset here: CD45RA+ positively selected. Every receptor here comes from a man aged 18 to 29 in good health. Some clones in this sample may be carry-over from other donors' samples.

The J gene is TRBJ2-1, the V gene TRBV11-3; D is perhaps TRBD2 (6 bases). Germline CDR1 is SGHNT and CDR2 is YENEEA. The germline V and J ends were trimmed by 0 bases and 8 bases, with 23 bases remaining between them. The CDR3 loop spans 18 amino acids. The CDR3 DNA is TGTGCCAGCAGCTTAGATCCCAACCTGGCGGGATCCGTCGATGAGCAGTTCTTC. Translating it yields CASSLDPNLAGSVDEQFF.

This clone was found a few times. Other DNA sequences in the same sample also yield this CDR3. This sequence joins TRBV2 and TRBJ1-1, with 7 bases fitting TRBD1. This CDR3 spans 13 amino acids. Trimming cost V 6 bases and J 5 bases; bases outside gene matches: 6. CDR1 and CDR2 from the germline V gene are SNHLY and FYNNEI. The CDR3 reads CASSLAGGTEAFF. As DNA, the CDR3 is TGTGCCAGCAGCCTCGCAGGGGGGACTGAAGCTTTCTTT.

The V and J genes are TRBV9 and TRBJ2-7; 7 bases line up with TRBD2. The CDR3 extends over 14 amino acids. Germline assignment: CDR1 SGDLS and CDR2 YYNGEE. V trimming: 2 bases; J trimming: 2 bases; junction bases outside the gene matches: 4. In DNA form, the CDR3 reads TGTGCCAGCAGCGTGTCTAGCGGAACCTACGAGCAGTACTTC. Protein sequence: CASSVSSGTYEQYF.

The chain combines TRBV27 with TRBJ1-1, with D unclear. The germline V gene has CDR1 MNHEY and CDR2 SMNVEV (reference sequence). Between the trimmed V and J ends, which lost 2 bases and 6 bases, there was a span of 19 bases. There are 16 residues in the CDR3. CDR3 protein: CASSLVEPIFWAEAFF. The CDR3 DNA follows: TGTGCCAGCAGTTTAGTGGAGCCAATCTTCTGGGCTGAAGCTTTCTTT.

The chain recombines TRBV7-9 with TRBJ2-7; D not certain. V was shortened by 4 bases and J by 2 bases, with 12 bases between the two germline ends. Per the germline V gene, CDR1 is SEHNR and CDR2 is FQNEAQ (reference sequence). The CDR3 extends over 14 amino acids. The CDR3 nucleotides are TGTGCCAGCAGCTCGGACGCCTCCGCCTACGAGCAGTACTTC. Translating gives CASSSDASAYEQYF.

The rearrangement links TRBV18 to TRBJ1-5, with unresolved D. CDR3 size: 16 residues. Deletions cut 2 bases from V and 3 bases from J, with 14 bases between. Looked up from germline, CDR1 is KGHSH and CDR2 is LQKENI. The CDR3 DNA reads TGTGCCAGCTCACCAGTGCCAGGAACCGTCAATCAGCCCCAGCATTTT. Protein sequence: CASSPVPGTVNQPQHF. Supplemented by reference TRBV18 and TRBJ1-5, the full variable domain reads NAGVMQNPRHLVRRRGQEARLRCSPMKGHSHVYWYRQLPEEGLKFMVYLQKENIIDESGMPKERFSAEFPKEGPSILRIQQVVRGDSAAYFCASSPVPGTVNQPQHFGDGTRLSIL.

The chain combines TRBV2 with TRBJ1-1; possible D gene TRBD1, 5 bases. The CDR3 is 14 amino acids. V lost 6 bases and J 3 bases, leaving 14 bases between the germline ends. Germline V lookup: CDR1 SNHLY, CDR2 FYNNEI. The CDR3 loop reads CASRIRGTDTEAFF. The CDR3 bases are TGTGCCAGCAGAATCCGCGGGACCGACACTGAAGCTTTCTTT. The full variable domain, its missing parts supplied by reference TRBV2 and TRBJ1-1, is EPEVTQTPSHQVTQMGQEVILRCVPISNHLYFYWYRQILGQKVEFLVSFYNNEISEKSEIFDDQFSVERPDGSNFTLKIRSTKLEDSAMYFCASRIRGTDTEAFFGQGTRLTVV.

CDR3 DNA: TGTGCCAGCAGCTTAAACTGGAACACTGAAGCTTTCTTT. Its translation: CASSLNWNTEAFF. The V call is TRBV7-3, the J call TRBJ1-1; the D is unclear. V was cut by 1 base and J by 1 base, with 4 bases left in between. Germline values: CDR1 SGHTA, CDR2 FQGTGA. This CDR3 is built from 13 residues. The variable domain in full, with the rest retrieved from reference TRBV7-3 and TRBJ1-1, is GAGVSQTPSNKVTEKGKYVELRCDPISGHTALYWYRQSLGQGPEFLIYFQGTGAADDSGLPNDRFFAVRPEGSVSTLKIQRTERGDSAVYLCASSLNWNTEAFFGQGTRLTVV.

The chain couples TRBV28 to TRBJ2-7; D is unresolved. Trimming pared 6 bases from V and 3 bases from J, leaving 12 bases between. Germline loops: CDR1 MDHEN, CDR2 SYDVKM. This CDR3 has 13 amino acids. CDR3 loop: CASSRPPRYEQYF. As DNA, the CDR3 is TGTGCCAGCAGCCGACCACCACGCTACGAGCAGTACTTC. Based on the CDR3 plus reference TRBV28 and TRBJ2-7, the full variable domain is DVKVTQSSRYLVKRTGEKVFLECVQDMDHENMFWYRQDPGLGLRLIYFSYDVKMKEKGDIPEGYSVSREKKERFSLILESASTNQTSMYLCASSRPPRYEQYFGPGTRLTVT.

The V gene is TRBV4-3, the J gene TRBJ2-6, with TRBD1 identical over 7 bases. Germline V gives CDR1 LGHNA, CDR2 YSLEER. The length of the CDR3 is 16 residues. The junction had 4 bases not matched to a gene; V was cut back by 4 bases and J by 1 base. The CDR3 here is CASSPEQGSGANVLTF. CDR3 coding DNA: TGCGCCAGCAGCCCTGAACAGGGGTCTGGGGCCAACGTCCTGACTTTC.

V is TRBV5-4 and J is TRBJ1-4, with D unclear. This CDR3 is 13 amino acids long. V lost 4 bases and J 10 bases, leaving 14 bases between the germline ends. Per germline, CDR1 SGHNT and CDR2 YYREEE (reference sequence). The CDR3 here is CASSIGRSLKLFF. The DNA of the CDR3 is TGTGCCAGCAGCATAGGACGTTCCTTAAAACTGTTTTTT.

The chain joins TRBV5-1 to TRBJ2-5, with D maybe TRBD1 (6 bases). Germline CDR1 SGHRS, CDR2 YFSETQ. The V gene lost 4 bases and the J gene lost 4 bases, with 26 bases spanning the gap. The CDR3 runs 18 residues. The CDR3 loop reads CASSLGRSQGTPRETQYF. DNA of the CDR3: TGCGCCAGCAGCCTAGGCCGGTCGCAGGGGACACCTAGAGAGACCCAGTACTTC.

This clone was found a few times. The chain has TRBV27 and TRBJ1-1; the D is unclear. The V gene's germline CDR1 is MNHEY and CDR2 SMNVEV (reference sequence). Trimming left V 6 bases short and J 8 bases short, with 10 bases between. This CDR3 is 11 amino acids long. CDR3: CASRSEGEAFF. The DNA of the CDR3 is TGTGCCAGCAGGTCGGAGGGCGAAGCTTTCTTT.

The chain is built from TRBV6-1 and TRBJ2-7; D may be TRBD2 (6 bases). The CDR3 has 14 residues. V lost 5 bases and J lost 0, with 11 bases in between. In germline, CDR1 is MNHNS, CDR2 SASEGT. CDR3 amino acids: CASSIALASYEQYF. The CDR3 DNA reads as TGTGCCAGCAGTATAGCACTAGCCTCCTACGAGCAGTACTTC.

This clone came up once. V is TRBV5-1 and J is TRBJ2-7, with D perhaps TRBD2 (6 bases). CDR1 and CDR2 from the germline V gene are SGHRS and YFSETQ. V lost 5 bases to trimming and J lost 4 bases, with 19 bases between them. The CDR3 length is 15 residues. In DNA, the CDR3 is TGCGCCAGCAGTCTTCGCGGGGCGACTGTTTACGAGCAGTACTTC. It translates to CASSLRGATVYEQYF.

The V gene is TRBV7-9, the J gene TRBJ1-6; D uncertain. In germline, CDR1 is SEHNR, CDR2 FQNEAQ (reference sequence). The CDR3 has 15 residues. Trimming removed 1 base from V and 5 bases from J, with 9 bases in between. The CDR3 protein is CASSLGALNNSPLHF. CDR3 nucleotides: TGTGCCAGCAGCTTAGGCGCTTTAAATAATTCACCCCTCCACTTT.

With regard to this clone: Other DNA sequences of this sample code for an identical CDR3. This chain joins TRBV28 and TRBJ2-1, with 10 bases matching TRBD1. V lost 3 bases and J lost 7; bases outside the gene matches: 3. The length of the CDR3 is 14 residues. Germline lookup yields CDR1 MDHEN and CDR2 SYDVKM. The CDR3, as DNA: TGTGCCAGCAGTTTCCGGACAGGGGGGAATGAGCAGTTCTTC. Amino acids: CASSFRTGGNEQFF.

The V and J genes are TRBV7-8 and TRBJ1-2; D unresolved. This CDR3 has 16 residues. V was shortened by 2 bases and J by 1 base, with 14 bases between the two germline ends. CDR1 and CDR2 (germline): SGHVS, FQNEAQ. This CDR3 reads CASSLQSPGLNYGYTF. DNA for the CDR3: TGTGCCAGCAGCTTACAAAGCCCCGGACTTAACTATGGCTACACCTTC.

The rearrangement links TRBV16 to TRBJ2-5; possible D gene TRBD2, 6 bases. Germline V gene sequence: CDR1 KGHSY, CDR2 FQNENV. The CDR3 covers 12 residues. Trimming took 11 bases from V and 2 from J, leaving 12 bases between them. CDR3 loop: CASGEIQETQYF. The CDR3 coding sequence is TGTGCCTCGGGAGAGATACAAGAGACCCAGTACTTC.

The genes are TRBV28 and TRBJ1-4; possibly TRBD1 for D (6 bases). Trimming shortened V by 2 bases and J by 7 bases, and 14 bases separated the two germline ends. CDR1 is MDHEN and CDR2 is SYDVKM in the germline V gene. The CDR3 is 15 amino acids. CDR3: CASSLPGTKSEKLFF. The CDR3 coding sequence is TGTGCCAGCAGTTTACCTGGGACAAAGAGTGAAAAACTGTTTTTT. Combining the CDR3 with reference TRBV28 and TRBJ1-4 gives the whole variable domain DVKVTQSSRYLVKRTGEKVFLECVQDMDHENMFWYRQDPGLGLRLIYFSYDVKMKEKGDIPEGYSVSREKKERFSLILESASTNQTSMYLCASSLPGTKSEKLFFGSGTQLSVL.

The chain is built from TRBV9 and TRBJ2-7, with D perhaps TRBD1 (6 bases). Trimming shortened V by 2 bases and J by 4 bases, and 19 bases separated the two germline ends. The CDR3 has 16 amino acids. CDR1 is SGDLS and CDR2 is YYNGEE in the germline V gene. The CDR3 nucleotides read TGTGCCAGCAGCGTTGATCCCGGGACAAACTCGTACGAGCAGTACTTC. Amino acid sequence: CASSVDPGTNSYEQYF.